The 18 T cell receptor beta chains listed next were all sequenced from one sample in a study of shared clonotypes between healthy human individuals. Here immunoSEQ multiplex PCR was the method, and the copy in TCRdb shows in-frame clones only, minus some. The repertoire has over 400,000 clones, 81% of them found once; the top ten carry more than 9.5%. The specimen was PBMCs. All receptors derive from a woman in her forties in good health. Some clones in this sample may be carry-over from other donors' samples.

The chain recombines TRBV10-2 with TRBJ2-7; a possible D gene is TRBD1 (6 bases). This CDR3 contains 15 residues. Germline V gene sequence: CDR1 WSHSY, CDR2 SAAADI. V was pared by 6 bases and J by 2 bases, with 17 bases between. CDR3 region: CASRRGRDMTYEQYF. In nucleotides, the CDR3 is TGCGCCAGCAGGAGGGGCCGGGACATGACCTACGAGCAGTACTTC.

The chain joins TRBV6-6 to TRBJ1-1; D is perhaps TRBD1 (5 bases). Germline V gene lookup returns CDR1 MNHNY and CDR2 SVGAGI (reference sequence). The CDR3 is made up of 15 amino acids. The V end was cut by 0 bases, the J end by 1 base, with 9 bases between. The CDR3 DNA is TGTGCCAGCAGTTACTCCGGCCAGGGGAACACTGAAGCTTTCTTT. Encoded protein: CASSYSGQGNTEAFF.

The chain recombines TRBV18 with TRBJ2-3; D uncertain. V was shortened by 2 bases and J by 0 bases, with 9 bases between the two germline ends. The CDR3 has 15 amino acids. The germline gives CDR1 KGHSH, CDR2 LQKENI. The CDR3 here is CASSPDKSSTDTQYF. CDR3 coding DNA: TGTGCCAGCTCACCAGACAAATCTAGCACAGATACGCAGTATTTT. The whole variable domain, filled in from reference TRBV18 and TRBJ2-3, reads NAGVMQNPRHLVRRRGQEARLRCSPMKGHSHVYWYRQLPEEGLKFMVYLQKENIIDESGMPKERFSAEFPKEGPSILRIQQVVRGDSAAYFCASSPDKSSTDTQYFGPGTRLTVL.

This chain joins TRBV28 and TRBJ2-7; tentative D call: TRBD1 (6 bases). Trimming cost V 3 bases and J 4 bases, with 16 bases left between them. The CDR3 totals 15 residues. The germline gives CDR1 MDHEN, CDR2 SYDVKM. CDR3 nucleotide sequence: TGTGCCAGCAGTTTCACGAGGGACATACATTACGAGCAGTACTTC. Protein product: CASSFTRDIHYEQYF.

The sample holds one count of this clone. A far larger clone differs by one base, so this is likely a read error. Other DNA sequences in the same sample also yield this CDR3. The genes are TRBV4-2 and TRBJ2-5; D gene ambiguous. Germline V CDR1 and CDR2: LGHNA, YNFKEQ. The length of the CDR3 is 15 residues. Trimming removed 9 bases at V and 5 bases at J, with 22 bases between. The CDR3 protein is CASSLRSQVQETQYF. The CDR3 DNA sequence: TGTGCCAGTAGTTTAAGGTCTCAAGTTCAGGAGACCCAGTACTTC.

This clone was found once. The V call is TRBV10-3, the J call TRBJ1-2; no clear D gene. The CDR3 is made up of 11 amino acids. V shed 0 bases and J shed 8 bases, with 4 bases lying between them. CDR1 is ENHRY, CDR2 SYGVKD, per germline. In DNA, the CDR3 is TGTGCCATCAGTGAGTCGGGCGGCTACACCTTC. It encodes CAISESGGYTF.

V is TRBV7-9 and J is TRBJ2-3; TRBD1 agrees at 8 bases. Germline-derived CDR1 and CDR2 are SEHNR and FQNEAQ (reference sequence). Trimming cost V 6 bases and J 0 bases; bases outside gene matches: 8. This CDR3 is built from 16 residues. DNA for the CDR3: TGTGCCAGCAGACCAGGACAGGGCCCTAGCACAGATACGCAGTATTTT. This gives the protein CASRPGQGPSTDTQYF.

With respect to this clone: A read error is likely here: a far larger clone is one base away. J is TRBJ2-7 and V is TRBV6-5; D possibly corresponds to TRBD2 (6 bases). The ends were cut back, 6 bases at V and 6 bases at J, with 21 bases in the middle. Germline V gene sequence: CDR1 MNHEY, CDR2 SVGAGI. This CDR3 region has 15 residues. CDR3 DNA: TGTGCCAGCAGCTCTTTTACTAGCTGGAGTTCCGAGCAGTACTTC. Protein product: CASSSFTSWSSEQYF.

This clone was detected a few times. The gene calls are TRBV7-7 and TRBJ2-5; D uncertain. Per germline, CDR1 SSHAT and CDR2 FNYEAQ (reference sequence). Trimming cost V 4 bases and J 1 base, with 10 bases left between them. This CDR3 comprises 14 residues. The CDR3 bases are TGTGCCAGCAGCTCATCTTTCTCCCAAGAGACCCAGTACTTC. Protein sequence: CASSSSFSQETQYF.

The V gene is TRBV6-5, the J gene TRBJ1-2; a weak D match, TRBD1 (5 bases). From germline, CDR1 is MNHEY and CDR2 SVGAGI. The CDR3 length is 13 residues. Trimming shortened V by 6 bases and J by 4 bases, and 12 bases separated the two germline ends. CDR3 nucleotides: TGTGCCAGCAGCCCAACAGGTTCCTATGGCTACACCTTC. It translates to CASSPTGSYGYTF.

This clone has only one observation. This likely stems from a read error, as it lies one base from a far larger clone. The chain uses TRBV10-2 and TRBJ2-5, with 9 positions matching TRBD2. Losses at the gene ends were 9 bases for V and 4 bases for J; bases not matched to a gene: 9. The length of the CDR3 is 14 residues. CDR1 and CDR2 from the germline V gene are WSHSY and SAAADI. The CDR3 loop is CASRLAVGSETQYF. CDR3 nucleotide sequence: TGCGCCAGTAGACTAGCGGTAGGATCAGAGACCCAGTACTTC.

The chain uses TRBV11-2 and TRBJ2-3; the match to TRBD2 covers 10 bases. The CDR3 is 16 amino acids. Germline-derived CDR1 and CDR2 are SGHAT and FQNNGV. The trim removed 1 base at V and 6 bases at J, leaving 7 bases unmatched. The CDR3 DNA sequence: TGTGCCAGCAGCTTAGGTCCTAGCGGGAGAACGGATACGCAGTATTTT. Amino acids: CASSLGPSGRTDTQYF.

Comments on this clone: Since a far larger clone is one base different, this is likely a read error. This sequence joins TRBV25-1 and TRBJ2-3; perhaps TRBD2 as D (5 bases). This CDR3 is built from 13 residues. The germline CDR1 and CDR2 sequences are MGHDK and SYGVNS. The CDR3 DNA reads as TGTGCCGGCAGTGCCGGAGGAGCAGATACGCAGTATTTT. Translating it yields CAGSAGGADTQYF.

This clone was counted once. CDR3 nucleotide sequence: TGTGCCAGCAGCGTAGACACTAGCGTACAAGAGACCCAGTACTTC. This codes for CASSVDTSVQETQYF. This rearrangement joins TRBV9 to TRBJ2-5; the match to TRBD2 covers 7 bases. Germline trimming cut 0 bases from V and 2 bases from J; bases unmatched to any gene: 4. Germline V gives CDR1 SGDLS, CDR2 YYNGEE. This CDR3 has 15 amino acids.

Note on this clone: The same CDR3 arises from other DNA sequences in this sample as well. The V gene is TRBV27, the J gene TRBJ1-6; weak D call: TRBD1 (6 bases). The germline V and J ends were trimmed by 0 bases and 7 bases, with 16 bases remaining between them. This CDR3 comprises 17 residues. Germline V gene data show CDR1 as MNHEY and CDR2 as SMNVEV (reference sequence). CDR3 residues: CASSLSTPTGRNSPLHF. For the CDR3, the DNA is TGTGCCAGCAGTTTATCTACCCCGACAGGCAGGAATTCACCCCTCCACTTT.

The chain recombines TRBV7-2 with TRBJ2-3; 13 bases align to TRBD2. Losses at the gene ends were 4 bases for V and 3 bases for J; bases not matched to a gene: 7. This CDR3 has 17 amino acids. Germline CDR1 reads SGHTA; CDR2 reads FQGNSA. The DNA for the CDR3 is TGTGCCAGCAGCTCCAGACTAGCGGGAGGAGGTACAGATACGCAGTATTTT. It is translated as CASSSRLAGGGTDTQYF.

In this sample, this clone turned up once. The V and J genes are TRBV28 and TRBJ2-7; 8 bases match TRBD2. CDR3 size: 15 residues. Per germline, CDR1 MDHEN and CDR2 SYDVKM. V was clipped by 3 bases and J by 0 bases; unmatched bases: 4. The CDR3 region has the DNA TGTGCCAGCAGTTTTGTCGGGAGGGCCTCCTACGAGCAGTACTTC. It specifies CASSFVGRASYEQYF.

This chain connects TRBV28 to TRBJ1-1; perhaps TRBD1 as D (6 bases). The CDR3 runs to 13 residues. Germline V gene sequence: CDR1 MDHEN, CDR2 SYDVKM. The ends were cut back, 6 bases at V and 0 bases at J, with 8 bases in the middle. In nucleotides, the CDR3 is TGTGCCAGCAGCAGGACAGTGAACACTGAAGCTTTCTTT. Encoded protein: CASSRTVNTEAFF. The full variable domain, in which reference TRBV28 and TRBJ1-1 provide the parts outside the CDR3, is DVKVTQSSRYLVKRTGEKVFLECVQDMDHENMFWYRQDPGLGLRLIYFSYDVKMKEKGDIPEGYSVSREKKERFSLILESASTNQTSMYLCASSRTVNTEAFFGQGTRLTVV.